This entry lists 20 T cell receptor beta chains sequenced from one sample in a study of blood T cell repertoires in COVID-19. TCRdb keeps only in-frame clones here, not all; method: immunoSEQ multiplex PCR. The data hold 95,000 to 130,000 clones, with over 80% observed a single time. The sample consisted of peripheral blood. These TCRs come from a man aged 25-45 years with acute or convalescent COVID-19.

The chain is built from TRBV28 and TRBJ1-2; D not certain. The V gene's germline CDR1 is MDHEN and CDR2 SYDVKM. The germline V and J ends were trimmed by 6 bases and 4 bases, with 9 bases remaining between them. The CDR3 has 12 amino acids. Written as DNA, the CDR3 is TGTGCCAGCAGATCTACTTTCTATGGCTACACCTTC. It codes for CASRSTFYGYTF.

This chain connects TRBV7-8 to TRBJ1-2, with D possibly matching TRBD1 (6 bases). The CDR3 covers 16 residues. Germline values: CDR1 SGHVS, CDR2 FQNEAQ. Deletions cut 5 bases from V and 4 bases from J, with 20 bases between. The DNA of the CDR3 is TGTGCCAGCAGCCACGTGGGGGGGGCCGCCGTCTATGGCTACACCTTC. This encodes CASSHVGGAAVYGYTF.

This clone has only a few counts. The J gene is TRBJ1-2, the V gene TRBV5-1; 11 bases fit TRBD1. V shed 3 bases, J shed 12 bases, and the junction held 7 bases outside the gene matches. Germline assignment: CDR1 SGHRS and CDR2 YFSETQ. The CDR3 spans 13 residues. The CDR3: CASSSSGTGGHTF. The DNA for the CDR3 is TGCGCCAGCAGCTCAAGCGGGACAGGGGGGCACACCTTC. The whole variable domain, filled in from reference TRBV5-1 and TRBJ1-2, reads KAGVTQTPRYLIKTRGQQVTLSCSPISGHRSVSWYQQTPGQGLQFLFEYFSETQRNKGNFPGRFSGRQFSNSRSEMNVSTLELGDSALYLCASSSSGTGGHTFGSGTRLTVV.

This chain links TRBV7-2 with TRBJ2-3, with 9 positions matching TRBD1. Germline-derived CDR1 and CDR2 are SGHTA and FQGNSA. The CDR3 runs 16 residues. Unmatched junction bases numbered 10, after V lost 5 bases and J lost 4 bases. The DNA of the CDR3 is TGTGCCAGCAGCGGGAGGACAGGGGTTAGGGCAGATACGCAGTATTTT. This encodes CASSGRTGVRADTQYF. The full variable domain, completed using reference TRBV7-2 and TRBJ2-3, is GAGVSQSPSNKVTEKGKDVELRCDPISGHTALYWYRQSLGQGLEFLIYFQGNSAPDKSGLPSDRFSAERTGGSVSTLTIQRTQQEDSAVYLCASSGRTGVRADTQYFGPGTRLTVL.

The chain couples TRBV4-3 to TRBJ1-2, with 7 bases aligning to TRBD1. Looked up from germline, CDR1 is LGHNA and CDR2 is YSLEER. V was pared by 4 bases and J by 5 bases, with 10 bases of the junction left unmatched. There are 15 residues in the CDR3. CDR3 region: CASSPTGTEPYGYTF. The DNA for the CDR3 is TGCGCCAGCAGCCCGACAGGGACGGAGCCTTATGGCTACACCTTC.

The V and J genes are TRBV14 and TRBJ1-2; tentative D call: TRBD1 (5 bases). V lost 1 base and J 7 bases, leaving 13 bases between the germline ends. Germline V gene sequence: CDR1 SGHDN, CDR2 FVKESK. The CDR3 is made up of 14 amino acids. CDR3 coding DNA: TGTGCCAGCAGCCAAGGGGGCAGGGCGCGTGGCTACACCTTC. Translation: CASSQGGRARGYTF.

The chain recombines TRBV18 with TRBJ2-3; D unclear. The CDR3 has 14 residues. V dropped 1 base and J dropped 4 bases, with 9 bases sitting between them. Looked up from germline, CDR1 is KGHSH and CDR2 is LQKENI. Here the CDR3 DNA reads TGTGCCAGCTCACCACTCCCTAGTTCAGATACGCAGTATTTT. Translating it yields CASSPLPSSDTQYF.

The rearrangement joins TRBV5-8 to TRBJ2-7, with 8 bases lining up with TRBD1. V lost 4 bases, J lost 1 base, and 7 bases stayed unmatched. Germline V gives CDR1 SGHTS, CDR2 YDEGEE. There are 15 residues in the CDR3. As DNA, the CDR3 is TGTGCCAGCAGCGGGGACAGGCTGGGGTCCTACGAGCAGTACTTC. This codes for CASSGDRLGSYEQYF.

This chain connects TRBV19 to TRBJ2-3, with D uncertain. Trimming took off 4 bases at V and 1 base at J, with 6 bases between the two ends. This CDR3 comprises 13 residues. Per germline, CDR1 LNHDA and CDR2 SQIVND (reference sequence). In nucleotides, the CDR3 is TGTGCCAGTAGTAATACGGGCACAGATACGCAGTATTTT. Translation: CASSNTGTDTQYF.

In its sample, this clone was seen a few times. The V call is TRBV3-1 (or the pseudogene TRBV3-2), the J call TRBJ2-3; 14 bases fit TRBD2. In germline, CDR1 is LGHDT, CDR2 YNNKEL (reference sequence). The trim removed 1 base at V and 2 bases at J, leaving 5 bases unmatched. There are 18 residues in the CDR3. The CDR3 loop reads CASSQGTSGGYYTDTQYF. The CDR3, as DNA: TGTGCCAGCAGCCAAGGGACTAGCGGGGGGTACTACACAGATACGCAGTATTTT.

This sequence joins TRBV30 and TRBJ1-1; possible D gene TRBD1, 5 bases. The CDR3 runs to 12 residues. V gave up 0 bases and J gave up 3 bases, with 5 bases separating them. The germline gives CDR1 GTSNPN, CDR2 SVGIG (reference sequence). Here the CDR3 reads CAWSVGDTEAFF. CDR3 coding DNA: TGTGCCTGGAGTGTAGGGGACACTGAAGCTTTCTTT.

This chain links TRBV6-5 with TRBJ1-2; a possible D gene is TRBD1 (5 bases). The CDR3 is 15 amino acids. V gave up 2 bases and J gave up 7 bases, with 17 bases separating them. Per germline, CDR1 MNHEY and CDR2 SVGAGI. For the CDR3, the DNA is TGTGCCAGCAGTTACGGCGGCCAGGGCGCGCTTGGCTACACCTTC. Its protein product is CASSYGGQGALGYTF.

Only one count was recorded for this clone. This sequence joins TRBV7-9 and TRBJ2-1, with 7 bases aligning to TRBD1. The CDR3 covers 15 residues. The V and J ends lost 5 bases and 8 bases, in that order; junction bases with no gene match: 12. CDR1 and CDR2 (germline): SEHNR, FQNEAQ (reference sequence). The CDR3 DNA follows: TGTGCCAGCAGCCCCGGGACAGCCCGATTGGATGAGCAGTTCTTC. It yields the protein CASSPGTARLDEQFF.

The chain links TRBV11-2 to TRBJ2-7; TRBD1 agrees at 7 bases. The CDR3 sequence is 14 residues long. Per the germline V gene, CDR1 is SGHAT and CDR2 is FQNNGV. J gave up 2 bases and V 5 bases, and 6 bases lay outside the gene matches. The CDR3 coding sequence is TGTGCCAGCAGCACGGACAGGCTCCCCTACGAGCAGTACTTC. It encodes CASSTDRLPYEQYF.

In the case of this clone: At the DNA level, this CDR3 is encoded by other sequences in the same sample as well. The CDR3 nucleotides are TGTGCCAGCAGTTACGGGGGGGGGAATGAGCAGTTCTTC. It encodes CASSYGGGNEQFF. The chain couples TRBV6-5 to TRBJ2-1; 7 bases are shared with TRBD2. This CDR3 contains 13 residues. CDR1 is MNHEY, CDR2 SVGAGI, per germline. J gave up 7 bases and V 2 bases, and 2 bases lay outside the gene matches.

V is TRBV19 and J is TRBJ2-7; TRBD2 matches 14 bases. The CDR3 is made up of 15 amino acids. Germline V CDR1 and CDR2: LNHDA, SQIVND (reference sequence). V lost 4 bases, J lost 4 bases, and 3 bases stayed unmatched. The CDR3 sequence: CASSTTSGGAYEQYF. The CDR3 DNA sequence: TGTGCCAGTAGTACGACTAGCGGGGGGGCATACGAGCAGTACTTC.

The V and J genes are TRBV6-5 and TRBJ2-3, with no clear D. This CDR3 contains 11 residues. V dropped 6 bases and J dropped 11 bases, with 12 bases sitting between them. Germline V gives CDR1 MNHEY, CDR2 SVGAGI. The CDR3 region is CASRTPGLQYF. The DNA for the CDR3 is TGTGCCAGCAGGACACCCGGTTTGCAGTATTTT.

Note on this clone: At one of its ends the junction is not consistent with the germline gene, which may arise from a read error. CDR3 sequence (DNA): TGTGCCAGCAGCGTAACTAGCGGGAGTCAAGAGACCCAGTACTTC. The encoded protein is CASSVTSGSQETQYF. The chain combines TRBV7-3 with TRBJ2-5; TRBD2 matches at 11 bases. The CDR3 has 15 residues. Germline CDR1 SGHTA, CDR2 FQGTGA. Combining the CDR3 with reference TRBV7-3 and TRBJ2-5 gives the whole variable domain GAGVSQTPSNKVTEKGKYVELRCDPISGHTALYWYRQSLGQGPEFLIYFQGTGAADDSGLPNDRFFAVRPEGSVSTLKIQRTERGDSAVYLCASSVTSGSQETQYFGPGTRLLVL.

This clone showed up just once. This chain connects TRBV25-1 to TRBJ2-7, with D possibly being TRBD2 (6 bases). Per germline, CDR1 MGHDK and CDR2 SYGVNS. This CDR3 is 13 amino acids long. V shed 8 bases and J shed 3 bases, with 14 bases lying between them. CDR3 region: CASRGSGSYEQYF. In DNA form, the CDR3 reads TGTGCCAGCCGAGGGTCCGGGAGCTACGAGCAGTACTTC.

CDR3 coding DNA: TGTGCCAGCAGTACAGGGGGCGCTGGGGCCAACGTCCTGACTTTC. Encoded protein: CASSTGGAGANVLTF. This rearrangement joins TRBV7-3 to TRBJ2-6; 9 bases align to TRBD1. Germline lookup yields CDR1 SGHTA and CDR2 FQGTGA. The CDR3 is 15 amino acids. The J segment lost 2 bases and the V segment lost 6 bases, leaving 2 bases of the junction unmatched.